This TCR beta chain stems from a study of cytomegalovirus exposure and HLA in healthy donors. The study, taken as a whole, reports: Listed as cytomegalovirus-associated were approximately 160 TCR beta chains.

V lost 4 bases and J lost 6; bases outside the gene matches: 5. Germline CDR1 SGHDT, CDR2 YYEEEE. CDR3 length: 14 amino acids. This clone was seen many times. What it binds is not known. Other DNA variants within this sample encode the same CDR3. PCR involved 60 Vbeta and 13 Jbeta primers. Data came from immunoSEQ multiplex PCR; TCRdb stores just in-frame clones and leaves some out. The sample carries 100,000 to 150,000 clones, roughly four fifths recorded once. The receptor's source is a boy younger than 10 in good health and CMV-seronegative. J is TRBJ1-2 and V is TRBV5-6, with 11 bases lining up with TRBD1. The sample was PBMCs. The CDR3 protein is CASSAGTGGHGYTF. CDR3 nucleotide sequence: TGTGCCAGCAGCGCAGGGACAGGGGGTCATGGCTACACCTTC. Supplemented by reference TRBV5-6 and TRBJ1-2, the full variable domain reads DAGVTQSPTHLIKTRGQQVTLRCSPKSGHDTVSWYQQALGQGPQFIFQYYEEEERQRGNFPDRFSGHQFPNYSSELNVNALLLGDSALYLCASSAGTGGHGYTFGSGTRLTVV.